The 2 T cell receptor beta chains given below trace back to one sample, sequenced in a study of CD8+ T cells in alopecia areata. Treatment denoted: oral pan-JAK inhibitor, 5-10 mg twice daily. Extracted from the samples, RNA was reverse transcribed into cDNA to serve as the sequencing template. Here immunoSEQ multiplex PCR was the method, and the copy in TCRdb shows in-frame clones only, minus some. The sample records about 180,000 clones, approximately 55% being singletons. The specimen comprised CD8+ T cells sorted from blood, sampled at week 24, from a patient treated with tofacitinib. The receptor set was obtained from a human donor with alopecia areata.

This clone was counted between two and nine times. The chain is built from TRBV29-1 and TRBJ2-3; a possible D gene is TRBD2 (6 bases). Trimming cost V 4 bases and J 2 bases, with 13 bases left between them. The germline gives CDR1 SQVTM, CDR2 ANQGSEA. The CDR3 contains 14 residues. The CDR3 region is CSVVTGEITDTQYF. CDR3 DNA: TGCAGCGTTGTAACGGGGGAGATCACAGATACGCAGTATTTT.

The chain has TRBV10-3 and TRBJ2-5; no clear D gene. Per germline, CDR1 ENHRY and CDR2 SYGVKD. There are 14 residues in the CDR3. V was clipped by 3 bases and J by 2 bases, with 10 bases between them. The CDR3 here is CAISDAKDQETQYF. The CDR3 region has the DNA TGTGCCATCAGTGATGCAAAGGATCAAGAGACCCAGTACTTC.